This T cell receptor (beta chain) was sequenced during a study of read filtering for tumor transcriptome and immune sequencing (dated by TCRdb to the early 2020s). About the investigation overall: The cohort consisted of about 18 male and over twelve female patients, with a mean age of roughly 67 years and an age range of about 47 to 85. TCR-region mapped reads per sample ranged from about 4.05 to 11 million with IR-seq versus only roughly 85 to 1273 with RNA-seq. After DNase treatment, whole-transcriptome libraries were prepared with the TruSeq RNA Access Library Prep Kit. Using the same bone marrow samples, the study ran both targeted immune repertoire sequencing and bulk whole-transcriptome sequencing and then compared the TCR repertoires from each method. As a main aim, a read-filtering strategy for immune repertoire data was addressed, with the specific question being whether clonotypes supported by a single read should be removed. By revised international staging, roughly 8 patients were R-ISS I, 16 were R-ISS II and 7 were R-ISS III.

TCR libraries were built from approximately 0.4 ug RNA with the Immunoverse kit, using molecular barcoded adaptors covering alpha/delta and beta/gamma chains. TCR library preparation used the same RNA that was used for transcriptome sequencing. Sequencing of the TCR libraries was done on an Illumina HiSeq 4000 with 2 x 150 cycles. The study's processing was this. MiXCR aligned TCR reads to human V, D, J and C references and assembled the aligned reads into CDR3 clonotypes, with quality filtering and error correction included. Clonotype counts and gene usage diversity were analyzed with the tcR package in R. Raw mapping reads were checked after the RNA-seq reads had been mapped by STAR aligner version 2.5.3a onto the human GRCh37 genome. To test how sequencing depth affects detected clonotypes, IR-seq fastq files were randomly downsampled with Seqtk 1.3. TCRdb trimmed public reads at Q25 via fastp, called clones via MiXCR and kept in-frame beta chains. Entries are consolidated by CDR3 protein sequence, retaining the most common genes and DNA. The V and J calls, along with clone size, are taken from TCRdb and not from the paper's own processing. The sample table holds tens of thousands of distinct CDR3 sequences, of which over 9.5% were seen once. The leading ten clones occupy just over 14% of the sample.

Points the paper makes about the study in general: Removing single-read clonotypes increased the correlation between IR-seq and RNA-seq shared clonotype proportions. IR-seq captured clonotypes at much higher depth and more reliably than RNA-seq, and smaller IR-seq throughput sufficed to identify most shared clonotypes. Single-read clonotypes made up roughly four fifths of clonotypes but only approximately 3.5% of total reads in IR-seq, compared with about 77% of clonotypes and more than 40% of reads in RNA-seq. The sorted CD138-negative fraction was a mixed bone marrow immune population, not purified T cells.

Bone marrow was sampled from every patient at the time of active disease. Ficoll-Hypaque density gradient centrifugation was used to isolate bone marrow mononuclear cells. Myeloma plasma cells were removed and CD138-negative cells were obtained by negative selection following labeling with CD138 magnetic microbeads on a MACS separator. Flow cytometry on an Attune NxT with CD138 antibodies was used to check the purity of the isolated cells. TRIzol reagent was used to extract total RNA, and a NanoDrop spectrophotometer was used to quantify the extracted RNA. Paired RNA-seq and IR-seq were performed on each patient's CD138-negative bone marrow sample. In this sample, this clonotype turned up many times. This receptor's antigen is unknown. No base quality information exists; no much larger clone differs at one position. V is pruned by 4 bases and J by 8 bases, leaving 12 bases of the junction without a gene match. The germline V gene encodes CDR1 DFQATT and CDR2 SNEGSKA (reference sequence). Spanning cysteine to phenylalanine, the CDR3 consists of 14 amino acids. The retained sequence is limited to the CDR3, 42 bases, with the frame set at the first base.

The sequenced material came from a population of CD138-negative cells sorted from bone marrow. Interpreted using the paper, the cell subset or site label stands for: bone marrow mononuclear cells depleted of CD138+ plasma/myeloma cells by negative magnetic selection. This TCR was sampled from a donor aged 40 or over with multiple myeloma. The rearrangement combines TRBV20-1 with TRBJ1-1, with 8 central nucleotides matching TRBD1. The CDR3 region has the sequence CSATIRTGRLEAFF. The nucleotide sequence reads as follows: TGCAGTGCTACCATTAGGACAGGGCGATTGGAAGCTTTCTTT.